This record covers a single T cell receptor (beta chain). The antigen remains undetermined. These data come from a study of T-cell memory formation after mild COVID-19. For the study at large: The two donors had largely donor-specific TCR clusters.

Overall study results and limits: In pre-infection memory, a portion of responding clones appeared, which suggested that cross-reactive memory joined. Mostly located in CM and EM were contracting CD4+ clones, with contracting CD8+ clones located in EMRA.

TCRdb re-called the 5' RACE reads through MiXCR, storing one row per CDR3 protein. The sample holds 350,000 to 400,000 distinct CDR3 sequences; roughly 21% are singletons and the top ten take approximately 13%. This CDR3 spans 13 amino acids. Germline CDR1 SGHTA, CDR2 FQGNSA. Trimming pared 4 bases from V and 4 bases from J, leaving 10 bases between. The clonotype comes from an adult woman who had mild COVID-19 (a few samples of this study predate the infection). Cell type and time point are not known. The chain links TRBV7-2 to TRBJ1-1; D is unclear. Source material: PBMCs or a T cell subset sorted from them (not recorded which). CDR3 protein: CASSSTRVTEAFF. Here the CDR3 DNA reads TGTGCCAGCAGCTCCACAAGGGTCACTGAAGCTTTCTTT.